The clone carrying this TCR beta chain was counted a single time. The antigen is unknown. The data derive from a study of T-cell reconstitution after alpha-beta-depleted transplantation in children. Study results and limitations: Newly produced T cells mostly accounted for T-cell counts and diversity one year post-transplant.

V trimming: 6 bases; J trimming: 9 bases; junction bases outside the gene matches: 15. This CDR3 has 16 residues. Preparation of the TCRbeta library involved a method that used unique molecular identifiers. TCRdb fed the PCR reads into MiXCR, producing one record per CDR3 protein. The data show about 470,000 distinct CDR3 sequences, 43% seen once. The starting material was PBMCs, obtained before TCRalphabeta/CD19-depleted stem cell transplant. The sequence was obtained from a girl aged 2-10 years with aplastic anemia, due to receive a stem cell transplant. The chain recombines TRBV12-3 or TRBV12-4 with TRBJ2-1; 9 bases agree with TRBD1. CDR3 bases: TGTGCCAGCAGCTTCACCCGGGACAGGGAATGGGGTGAGCAGTTCTTC. It encodes CASSFTRDREWGEQFF.